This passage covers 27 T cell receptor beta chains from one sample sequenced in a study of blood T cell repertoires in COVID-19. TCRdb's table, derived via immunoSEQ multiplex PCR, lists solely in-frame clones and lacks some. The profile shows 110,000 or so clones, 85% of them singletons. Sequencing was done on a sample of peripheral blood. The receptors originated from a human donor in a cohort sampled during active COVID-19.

The DNA of the CDR3 is TGCGCCAGCAGGGGACTAGCGGGGTTGACAGATACGCAGTATTTT. As protein: CASRGLAGLTDTQYF. The chain recombines TRBV4-1 with TRBJ2-3; 13 nucleotides agree with TRBD2. This CDR3 is built from 15 residues. V lost 6 bases, J lost 3 bases, and 3 bases stayed unmatched. In germline, CDR1 is MGHRA, CDR2 YSYEKL.

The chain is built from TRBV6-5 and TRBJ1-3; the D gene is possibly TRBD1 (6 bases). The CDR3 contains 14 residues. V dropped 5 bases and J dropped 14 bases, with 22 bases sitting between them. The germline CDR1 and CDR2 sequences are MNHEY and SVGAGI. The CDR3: CASSQGQGLRTVYF. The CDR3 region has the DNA TGTGCCAGCAGTCAGGGACAAGGCTTAAGAACGGTATATTTT.

CDR3 sequence: CASSPSRDSVNEQFF. DNA of the CDR3: TGTGCCAGCAGCCCTTCGCGGGACAGTGTCAATGAGCAGTTCTTC. The chain joins TRBV7-8 to TRBJ2-1; D perhaps matches TRBD1 (7 bases). Trimming pared 5 bases from V and 6 bases from J, leaving 17 bases between. This CDR3 spans 15 amino acids. Germline loops: CDR1 SGHVS, CDR2 FQNEAQ.

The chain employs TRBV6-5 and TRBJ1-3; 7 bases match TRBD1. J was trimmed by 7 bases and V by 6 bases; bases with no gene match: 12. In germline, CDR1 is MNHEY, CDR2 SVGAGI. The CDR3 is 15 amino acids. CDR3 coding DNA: TGTGCCAGCAGCCAGCGACAGGGCATGTTGAACACCATATATTTT. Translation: CASSQRQGMLNTIYF.

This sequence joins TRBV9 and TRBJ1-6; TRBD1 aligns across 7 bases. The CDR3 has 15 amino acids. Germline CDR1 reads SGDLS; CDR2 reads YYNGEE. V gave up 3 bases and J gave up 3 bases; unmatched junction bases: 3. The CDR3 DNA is TGTGCCAGCAGCGCACAGGGGAACTATAATTCACCCCTCCACTTT. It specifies CASSAQGNYNSPLHF. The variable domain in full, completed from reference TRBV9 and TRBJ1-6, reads DSGVTQTPKHLITATGQRVTLRCSPRSGDLSVYWYQQSLDQGLQFLIQYYNGEERAKGNILERFSAQQFPDLHSELNLSSLELGDSALYFCASSAQGNYNSPLHFGNGTRLTVT.

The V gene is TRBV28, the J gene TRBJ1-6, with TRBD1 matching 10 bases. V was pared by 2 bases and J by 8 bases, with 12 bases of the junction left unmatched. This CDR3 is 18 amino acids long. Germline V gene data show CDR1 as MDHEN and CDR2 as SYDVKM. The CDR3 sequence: CASSLKVGQGRIYSPLHF. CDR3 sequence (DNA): TGTGCCAGCAGTTTAAAAGTGGGACAGGGGAGGATTTATTCACCCCTCCACTTT.

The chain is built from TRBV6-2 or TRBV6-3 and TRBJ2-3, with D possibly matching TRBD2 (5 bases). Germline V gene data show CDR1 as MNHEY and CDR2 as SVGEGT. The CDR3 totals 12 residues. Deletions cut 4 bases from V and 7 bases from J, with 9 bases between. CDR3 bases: TGTGCCAGCAGTTCAACTAGACATACGCAGTATTTT. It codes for CASSSTRHTQYF.

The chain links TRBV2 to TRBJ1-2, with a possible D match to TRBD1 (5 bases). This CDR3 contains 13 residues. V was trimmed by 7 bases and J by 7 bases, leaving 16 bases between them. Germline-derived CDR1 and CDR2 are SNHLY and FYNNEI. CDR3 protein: CASTTWGGGGYTF. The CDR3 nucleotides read TGTGCCAGCACCACCTGGGGGGGAGGTGGCTACACCTTC.

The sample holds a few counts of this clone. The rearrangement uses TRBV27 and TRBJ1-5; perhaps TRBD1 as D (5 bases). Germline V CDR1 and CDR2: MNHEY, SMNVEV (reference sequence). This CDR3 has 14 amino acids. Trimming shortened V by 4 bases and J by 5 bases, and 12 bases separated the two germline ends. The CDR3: CASSSDRSYQPQHF. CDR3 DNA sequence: TGTGCCAGCAGTTCCGACAGAAGTTATCAGCCCCAGCATTTT.

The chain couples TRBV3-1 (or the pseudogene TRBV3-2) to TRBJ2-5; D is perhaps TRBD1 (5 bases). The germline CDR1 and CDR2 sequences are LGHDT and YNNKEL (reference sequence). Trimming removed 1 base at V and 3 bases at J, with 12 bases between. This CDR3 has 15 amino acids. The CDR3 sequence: CASSQGARVEETQYF. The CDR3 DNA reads TGTGCCAGCAGCCAAGGAGCCAGGGTGGAAGAGACCCAGTACTTC.

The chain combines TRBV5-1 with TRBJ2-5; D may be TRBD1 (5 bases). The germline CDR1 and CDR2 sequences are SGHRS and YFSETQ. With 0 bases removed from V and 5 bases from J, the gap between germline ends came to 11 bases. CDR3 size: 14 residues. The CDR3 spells CASSLEGLGETQYF. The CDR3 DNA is TGCGCCAGCAGCTTGGAGGGGTTAGGGGAGACCCAGTACTTC.

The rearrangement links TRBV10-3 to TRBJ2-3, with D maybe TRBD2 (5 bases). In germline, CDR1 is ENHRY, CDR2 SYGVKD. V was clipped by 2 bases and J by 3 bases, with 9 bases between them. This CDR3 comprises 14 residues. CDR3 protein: CAISEGGETDTQYF. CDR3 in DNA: TGTGCCATCAGTGAGGGTGGGGAGACAGATACGCAGTATTTT.

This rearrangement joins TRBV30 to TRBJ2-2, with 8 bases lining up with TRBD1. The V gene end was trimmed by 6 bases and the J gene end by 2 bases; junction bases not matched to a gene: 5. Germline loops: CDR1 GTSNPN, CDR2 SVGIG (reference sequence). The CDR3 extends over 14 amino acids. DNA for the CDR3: TGTGCCTGCTGGGGACAGGAAAACACCGGGGAGCTGTTTTTT. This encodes CACWGQENTGELFF.

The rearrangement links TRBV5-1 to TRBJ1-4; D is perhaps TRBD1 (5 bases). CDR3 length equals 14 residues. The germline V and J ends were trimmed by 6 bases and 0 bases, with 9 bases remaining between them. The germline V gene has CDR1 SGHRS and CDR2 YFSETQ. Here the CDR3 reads CASNVTATNEKLFF. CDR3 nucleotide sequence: TGCGCCAGCAACGTGACAGCAACTAATGAAAAACTGTTTTTT.

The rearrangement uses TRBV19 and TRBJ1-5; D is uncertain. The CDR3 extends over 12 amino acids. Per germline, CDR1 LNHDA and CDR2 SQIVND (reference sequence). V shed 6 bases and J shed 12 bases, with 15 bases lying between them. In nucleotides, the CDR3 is TGTGCCAGTAGGTTGGAAGGGAGGGTCCAGCATTTT. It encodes CASRLEGRVQHF.

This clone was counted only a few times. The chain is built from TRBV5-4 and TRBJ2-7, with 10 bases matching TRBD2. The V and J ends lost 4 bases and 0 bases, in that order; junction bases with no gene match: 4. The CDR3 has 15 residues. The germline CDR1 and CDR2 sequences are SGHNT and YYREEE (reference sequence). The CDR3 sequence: CASSTTSGASYEQYF. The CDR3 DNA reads TGTGCCAGCAGCACAACTAGCGGGGCCTCCTACGAGCAGTACTTC.

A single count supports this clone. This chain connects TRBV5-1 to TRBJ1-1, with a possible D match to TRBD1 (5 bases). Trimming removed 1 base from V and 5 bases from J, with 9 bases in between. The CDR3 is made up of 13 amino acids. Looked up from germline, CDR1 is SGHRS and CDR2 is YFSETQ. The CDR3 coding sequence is TGCGCCAGCAGCTTGAGGGGTGCAACTGAAGCTTTCTTT. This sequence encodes CASSLRGATEAFF.

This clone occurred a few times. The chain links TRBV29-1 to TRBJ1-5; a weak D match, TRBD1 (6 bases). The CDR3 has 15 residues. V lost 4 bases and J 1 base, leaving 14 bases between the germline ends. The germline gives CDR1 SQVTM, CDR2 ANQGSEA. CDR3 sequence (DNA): TGCAGCGTTGCGGTATTAGGGGGAAGCAATCAGCCCCAGCATTTT. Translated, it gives CSVAVLGGSNQPQHF.

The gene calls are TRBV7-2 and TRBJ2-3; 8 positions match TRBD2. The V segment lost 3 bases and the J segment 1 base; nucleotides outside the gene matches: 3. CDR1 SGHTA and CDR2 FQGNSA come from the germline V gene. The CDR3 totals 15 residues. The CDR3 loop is CASSLRGERTDTQYF. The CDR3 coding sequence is TGTGCCAGCAGCTTGCGGGGGGAACGCACAGATACGCAGTATTTT. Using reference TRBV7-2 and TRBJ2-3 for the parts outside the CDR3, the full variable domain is GAGVSQSPSNKVTEKGKDVELRCDPISGHTALYWYRQSLGQGLEFLIYFQGNSAPDKSGLPSDRFSAERTGGSVSTLTIQRTQQEDSAVYLCASSLRGERTDTQYFGPGTRLTVL.

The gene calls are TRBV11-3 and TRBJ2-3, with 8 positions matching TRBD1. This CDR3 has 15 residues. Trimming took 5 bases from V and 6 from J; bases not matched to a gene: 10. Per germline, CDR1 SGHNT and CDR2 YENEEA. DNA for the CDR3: TGTGCCAGCAGCCCCAGGGGGCAGGACAGGGATACGCAGTATTTT. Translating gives CASSPRGQDRDTQYF.

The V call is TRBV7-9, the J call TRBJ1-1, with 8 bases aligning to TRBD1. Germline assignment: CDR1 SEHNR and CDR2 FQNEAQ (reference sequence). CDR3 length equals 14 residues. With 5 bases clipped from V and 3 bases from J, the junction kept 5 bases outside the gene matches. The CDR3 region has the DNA TGTGCCAGCAGCACAGGGGGATTGGACACTGAAGCTTTCTTT. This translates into CASSTGGLDTEAFF.

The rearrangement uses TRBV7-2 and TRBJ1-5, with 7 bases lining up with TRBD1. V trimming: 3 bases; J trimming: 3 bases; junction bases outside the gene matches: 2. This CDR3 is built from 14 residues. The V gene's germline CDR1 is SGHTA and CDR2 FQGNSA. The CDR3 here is CASSLGQYNQPQHF. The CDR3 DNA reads TGTGCCAGCAGCTTGGGACAGTACAATCAGCCCCAGCATTTT. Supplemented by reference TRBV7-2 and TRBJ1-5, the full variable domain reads GAGVSQSPSNKVTEKGKDVELRCDPISGHTALYWYRQSLGQGLEFLIYFQGNSAPDKSGLPSDRFSAERTGGSVSTLTIQRTQQEDSAVYLCASSLGQYNQPQHFGDGTRLSIL.

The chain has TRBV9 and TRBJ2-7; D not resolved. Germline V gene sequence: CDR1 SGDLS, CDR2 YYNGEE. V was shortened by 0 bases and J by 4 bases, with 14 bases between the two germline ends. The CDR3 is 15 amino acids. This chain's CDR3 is CASSVGGSVSYEQYF. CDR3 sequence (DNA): TGTGCCAGCAGCGTAGGAGGCAGTGTTTCGTACGAGCAGTACTTC.

In DNA, the CDR3 is TGTGCCAGCAGTACGACAACCCAGGGGCCGTATAATTCACCCCTCCACTTT. Residues: CASSTTTQGPYNSPLHF. J is TRBJ1-6 and V is TRBV27; D perhaps matches TRBD1 (6 bases). From germline, CDR1 is MNHEY and CDR2 SMNVEV (reference sequence). The CDR3 is 17 amino acids. V was cut by 5 bases and J by 4 bases, with 18 bases left in between.

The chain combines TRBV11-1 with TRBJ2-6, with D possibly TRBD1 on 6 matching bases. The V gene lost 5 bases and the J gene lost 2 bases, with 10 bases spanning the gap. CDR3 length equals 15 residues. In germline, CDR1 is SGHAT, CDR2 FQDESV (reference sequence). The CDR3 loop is CASSPRGPGANVLTF. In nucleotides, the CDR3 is TGTGCCAGCAGCCCCAGGGGTCCTGGGGCCAACGTCCTGACTTTC.

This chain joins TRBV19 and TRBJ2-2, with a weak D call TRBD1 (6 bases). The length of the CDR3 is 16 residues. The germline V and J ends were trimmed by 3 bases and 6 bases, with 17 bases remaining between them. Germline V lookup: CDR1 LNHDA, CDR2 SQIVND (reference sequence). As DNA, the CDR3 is TGTGCCAGTAGTATCCTCCAGGGGCTCGGGGCCGGGGAGCTGTTTTTT. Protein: CASSILQGLGAGELFF.

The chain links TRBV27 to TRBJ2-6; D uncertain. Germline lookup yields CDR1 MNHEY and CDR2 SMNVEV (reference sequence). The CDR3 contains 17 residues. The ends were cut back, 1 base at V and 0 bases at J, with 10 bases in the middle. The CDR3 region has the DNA TGTGCCAGCAGTTTATTCCCACTGAGCTCTGGGGCCAACGTCCTGACTTTC. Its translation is CASSLFPLSSGANVLTF. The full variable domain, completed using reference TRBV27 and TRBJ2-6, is EAQVTQNPRYLITVTGKKLTVTCSQNMNHEYMSWYRQDPGLGLRQIYYSMNVEVTDKGDVPEGYKVSRKEKRNFPLILESPSPNQTSLYFCASSLFPLSSGANVLTFGAGSRLTVL.